This TCR beta chain was captured in a study of long-term antiretroviral therapy in people with HIV. Study findings and constraints: Comparison with controls showed narrower CDR3 length ranges in HIV repertoires. Clones that had undergone expansion before ART dominated the repertoire at all time points.

The authors ran the immunoSEQ assay, v3.0, at survey level. The repertoire was sequenced with immunoSEQ multiplex PCR; TCRdb's copy has only in-frame clones and lacks some. The table lists 8,000 to 10,000 clones, approximately 80% of them singletons. Concerning this clone: The antigen remains unidentified.

CDR1 LNHDA and CDR2 SQIVND come from the germline V gene (reference sequence). V was shortened by 10 bases and J by 2 bases, with 11 bases between the two germline ends. The CDR3 consists of 12 residues. Researchers secured at least one pre-ART and at least two post-ART PBMC samples from each donor. Participants living with HIV all received treatment in the United States. The sequences come from unsorted PBMCs, collected 0.7 years after starting antiretroviral therapy. The receptor comes from a man aged 40-49 years with HIV. The rearrangement joins TRBV19 to TRBJ2-5; D might be TRBD2 (5 bases). The CDR3 reads CATTSGQETQYF. The DNA for the CDR3 is TGTGCCACCACTTCGGGACAAGAGACCCAGTACTTC.